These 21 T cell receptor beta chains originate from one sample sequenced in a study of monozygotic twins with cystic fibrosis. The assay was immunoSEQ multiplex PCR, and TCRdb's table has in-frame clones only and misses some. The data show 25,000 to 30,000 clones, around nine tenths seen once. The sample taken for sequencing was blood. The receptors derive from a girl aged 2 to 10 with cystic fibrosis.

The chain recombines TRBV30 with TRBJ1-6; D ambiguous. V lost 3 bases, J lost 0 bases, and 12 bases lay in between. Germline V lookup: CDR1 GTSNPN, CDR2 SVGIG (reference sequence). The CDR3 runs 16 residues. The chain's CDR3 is CAWSVGSSSYNSPLHF. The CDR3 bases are TGTGCCTGGAGCGTCGGGAGCAGCTCCTATAATTCACCCCTCCACTTT. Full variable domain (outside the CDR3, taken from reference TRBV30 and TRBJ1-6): SQTIHQWPATLVQPVGSPLSLECTVEGTSNPNLYWYRQAAGRGLQLLFYSVGIGQISSEVPQNLSASRPQDRQFILSSKKLLLSDSGFYLCAWSVGSSSYNSPLHFGNGTRLTVT.

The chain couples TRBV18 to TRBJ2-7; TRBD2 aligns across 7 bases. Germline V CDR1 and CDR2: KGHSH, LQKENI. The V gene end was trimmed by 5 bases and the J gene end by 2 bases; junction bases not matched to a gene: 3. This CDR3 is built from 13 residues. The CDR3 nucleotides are TGTGCCAGCTCAATGGGGGGGGCCTACGAGCAGTACTTC. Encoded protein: CASSMGGAYEQYF.

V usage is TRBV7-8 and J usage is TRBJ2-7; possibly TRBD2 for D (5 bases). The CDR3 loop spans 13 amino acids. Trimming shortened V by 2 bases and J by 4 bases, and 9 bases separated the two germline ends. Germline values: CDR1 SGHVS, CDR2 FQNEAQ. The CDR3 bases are TGTGCCAGCAGCTTAACCGGGGTTTACGAGCAGTACTTC. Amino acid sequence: CASSLTGVYEQYF. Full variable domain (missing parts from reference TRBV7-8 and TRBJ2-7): GAGVSQSPRYKVAKRGQDVALRCDPISGHVSLFWYQQALGQGPEFLTYFQNEAQLDKSGLPSDRFFAERPEGSVSTLKIQRTQQEDSAVYLCASSLTGVYEQYFGPGTRLTVT.

The CDR3 is CASSLDRSGGFNEQFF. The CDR3 coding sequence is TGTGCCAGCAGCTTAGATCGTAGCGGGGGCTTTAATGAGCAGTTCTTC. The gene calls are TRBV7-8 and TRBJ2-1; 9 positions agree with TRBD2. The germline V gene encodes CDR1 SGHVS and CDR2 FQNEAQ. The CDR3 extends over 16 amino acids. Losses at the gene ends were 1 base for V and 7 bases for J; bases not matched to a gene: 8.

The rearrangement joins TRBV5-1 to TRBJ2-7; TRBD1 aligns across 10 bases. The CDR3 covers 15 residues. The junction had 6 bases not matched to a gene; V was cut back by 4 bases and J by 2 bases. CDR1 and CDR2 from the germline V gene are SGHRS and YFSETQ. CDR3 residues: CASSPQDRGTYEQYF. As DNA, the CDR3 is TGCGCCAGCAGCCCCCAGGACAGGGGGACCTACGAGCAGTACTTC.

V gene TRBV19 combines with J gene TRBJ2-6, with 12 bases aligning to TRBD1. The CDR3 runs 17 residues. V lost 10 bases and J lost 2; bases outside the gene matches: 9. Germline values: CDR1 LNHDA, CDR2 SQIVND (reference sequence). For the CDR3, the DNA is TGTGCCATTAGCCCCGGGACAGGGGGCGCTGGGGCCAACGTCCTGACTTTC. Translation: CAISPGTGGAGANVLTF. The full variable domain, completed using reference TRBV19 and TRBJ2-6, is DGGITQSPKYLFRKEGQNVTLSCEQNLNHDAMYWYRQDPGQGLRLIYYSQIVNDFQKGDIAEGYSVSREKKESFPLTVTSAQKNPTAFYLCAISPGTGGAGANVLTFGAGSRLTVL.

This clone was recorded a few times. CDR3 nucleotide sequence: TGTGCCAGTACCCCCTCGGGACTAGGCGACAATGAGCAGTTCTTC. Protein product: CASTPSGLGDNEQFF. The chain recombines TRBV19 with TRBJ2-1, with 8 bases identical to TRBD2. Trimming took 7 bases from V and 5 from J; bases not matched to a gene: 10. The CDR3 is 15 residues long. Germline V gene lookup returns CDR1 LNHDA and CDR2 SQIVND (reference sequence).

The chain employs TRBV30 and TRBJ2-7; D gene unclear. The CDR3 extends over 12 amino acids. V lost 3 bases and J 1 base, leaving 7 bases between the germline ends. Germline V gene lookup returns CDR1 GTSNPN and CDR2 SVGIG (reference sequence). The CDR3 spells CAWSAPSYEQYF. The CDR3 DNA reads TGTGCCTGGAGCGCGCCTTCCTACGAGCAGTACTTC.

The CDR3 DNA reads TGTGCCAGCAGCCCCTGGACTAGCGGGCTTTCTAATGAGCAGTTCTTC. It yields the protein CASSPWTSGLSNEQFF. The rearrangement links TRBV7-2 to TRBJ2-1, with 11 nucleotides matching TRBD2. The CDR3 is 16 amino acids. CDR1 is SGHTA, CDR2 FQGNSA, per germline. V lost 5 bases to trimming and J lost 7 bases; unmatched junction nucleotides: 10. Together with reference TRBV7-2 and TRBJ2-1, the CDR3 gives the full variable domain: GAGVSQSPSNKVTEKGKDVELRCDPISGHTALYWYRQSLGQGLEFLIYFQGNSAPDKSGLPSDRFSAERTGGSVSTLTIQRTQQEDSAVYLCASSPWTSGLSNEQFFGPGTRLTVL.

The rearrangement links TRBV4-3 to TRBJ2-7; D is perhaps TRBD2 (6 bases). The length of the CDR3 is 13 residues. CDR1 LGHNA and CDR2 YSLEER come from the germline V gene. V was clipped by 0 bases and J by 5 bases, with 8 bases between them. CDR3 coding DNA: TGCGCCAGCAGCCAAGAAGGAGGGGACGAGCAGTACTTC. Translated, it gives CASSQEGGDEQYF.

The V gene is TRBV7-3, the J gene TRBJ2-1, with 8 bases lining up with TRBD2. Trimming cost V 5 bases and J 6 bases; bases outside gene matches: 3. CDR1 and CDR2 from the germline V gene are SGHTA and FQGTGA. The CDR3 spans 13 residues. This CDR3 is CASSPRGGNEQFF. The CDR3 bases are TGTGCCAGCAGCCCTCGGGGGGGCAATGAGCAGTTCTTC.

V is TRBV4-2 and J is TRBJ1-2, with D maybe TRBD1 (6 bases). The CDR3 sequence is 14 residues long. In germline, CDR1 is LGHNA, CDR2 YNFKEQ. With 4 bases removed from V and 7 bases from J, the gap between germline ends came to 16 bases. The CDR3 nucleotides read TGTGCCAGCAGCCGGGACACACTTTGGGGTGGCTACACCTTC. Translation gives CASSRDTLWGGYTF.

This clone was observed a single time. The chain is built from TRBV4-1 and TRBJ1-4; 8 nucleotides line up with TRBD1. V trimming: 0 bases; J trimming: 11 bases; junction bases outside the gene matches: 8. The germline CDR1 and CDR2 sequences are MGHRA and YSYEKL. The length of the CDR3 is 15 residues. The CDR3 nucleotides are TGCGCCAGCAGCCAAGAACCGGACAGGGCAATGAAACTGTTTTTT. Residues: CASSQEPDRAMKLFF.

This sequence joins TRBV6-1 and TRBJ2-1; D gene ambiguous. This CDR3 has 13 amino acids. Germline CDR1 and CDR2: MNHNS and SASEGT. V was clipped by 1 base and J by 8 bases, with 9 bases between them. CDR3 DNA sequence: TGTGCCAGCAGTGAAGGACAAGGGCATGAGCAGTTCTTC. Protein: CASSEGQGHEQFF.

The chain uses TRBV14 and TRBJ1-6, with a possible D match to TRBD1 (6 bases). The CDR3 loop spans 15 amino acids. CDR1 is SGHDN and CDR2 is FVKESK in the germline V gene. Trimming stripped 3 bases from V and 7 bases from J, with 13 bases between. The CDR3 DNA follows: TGTGCCAGCAGCCAGGACAGTCGGACAAATTCACCCCTCCACTTT. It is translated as CASSQDSRTNSPLHF.

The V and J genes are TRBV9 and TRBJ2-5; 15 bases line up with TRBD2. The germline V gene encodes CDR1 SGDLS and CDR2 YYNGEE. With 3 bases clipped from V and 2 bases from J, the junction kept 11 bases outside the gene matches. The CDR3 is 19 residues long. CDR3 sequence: CASSEGLAGGRGTQETQYF. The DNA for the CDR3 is TGTGCCAGCAGCGAGGGACTAGCGGGGGGTAGAGGTACACAAGAGACCCAGTACTTC.

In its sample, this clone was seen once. CDR3: CASSQEEARTVGNEQFF. The CDR3 region has the DNA TGTGCCAGCAGCCAAGAGGAGGCCCGGACGGTCGGCAATGAGCAGTTCTTC. This chain joins TRBV4-2 and TRBJ2-1; D may be TRBD2 (5 bases). Germline V gene data show CDR1 as LGHNA and CDR2 as YNFKEQ. CDR3 size: 17 residues. Trimming removed 0 bases from V and 6 bases from J, with 18 bases in between.

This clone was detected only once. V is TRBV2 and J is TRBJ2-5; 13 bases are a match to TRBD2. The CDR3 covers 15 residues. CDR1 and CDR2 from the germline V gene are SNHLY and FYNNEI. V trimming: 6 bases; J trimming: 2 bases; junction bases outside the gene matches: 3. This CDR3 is CASRQTSGGQETQYF. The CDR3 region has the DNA TGTGCCAGCAGACAGACTAGCGGGGGGCAAGAGACCCAGTACTTC.

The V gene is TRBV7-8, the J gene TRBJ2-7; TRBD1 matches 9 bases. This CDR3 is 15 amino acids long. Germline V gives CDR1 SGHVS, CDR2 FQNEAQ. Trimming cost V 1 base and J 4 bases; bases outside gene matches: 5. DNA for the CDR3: TGTGCCAGCAGCTTAGACAGGGGGCTAAGGTACGAGCAGTACTTC. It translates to CASSLDRGLRYEQYF.

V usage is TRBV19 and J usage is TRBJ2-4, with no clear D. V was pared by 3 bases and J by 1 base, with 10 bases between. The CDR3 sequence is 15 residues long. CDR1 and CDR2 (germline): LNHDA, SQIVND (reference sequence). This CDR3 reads CASSIQLNAKNIQYF. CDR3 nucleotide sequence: TGTGCCAGTAGTATCCAGTTGAATGCCAAAAACATTCAGTACTTC.

DNA of the CDR3: TGTGCCTGGAGTGTTGGGGGACAGGGGGCGCCCAATGGCTACACCTTC. Amino acids: CAWSVGGQGAPNGYTF. J is TRBJ1-2 and V is TRBV30; 12 bases are a match to TRBD1. Germline assignment: CDR1 GTSNPN and CDR2 SVGIG (reference sequence). This CDR3 is built from 16 residues. The V segment lost 0 bases and the J segment 6 bases; nucleotides outside the gene matches: 8.